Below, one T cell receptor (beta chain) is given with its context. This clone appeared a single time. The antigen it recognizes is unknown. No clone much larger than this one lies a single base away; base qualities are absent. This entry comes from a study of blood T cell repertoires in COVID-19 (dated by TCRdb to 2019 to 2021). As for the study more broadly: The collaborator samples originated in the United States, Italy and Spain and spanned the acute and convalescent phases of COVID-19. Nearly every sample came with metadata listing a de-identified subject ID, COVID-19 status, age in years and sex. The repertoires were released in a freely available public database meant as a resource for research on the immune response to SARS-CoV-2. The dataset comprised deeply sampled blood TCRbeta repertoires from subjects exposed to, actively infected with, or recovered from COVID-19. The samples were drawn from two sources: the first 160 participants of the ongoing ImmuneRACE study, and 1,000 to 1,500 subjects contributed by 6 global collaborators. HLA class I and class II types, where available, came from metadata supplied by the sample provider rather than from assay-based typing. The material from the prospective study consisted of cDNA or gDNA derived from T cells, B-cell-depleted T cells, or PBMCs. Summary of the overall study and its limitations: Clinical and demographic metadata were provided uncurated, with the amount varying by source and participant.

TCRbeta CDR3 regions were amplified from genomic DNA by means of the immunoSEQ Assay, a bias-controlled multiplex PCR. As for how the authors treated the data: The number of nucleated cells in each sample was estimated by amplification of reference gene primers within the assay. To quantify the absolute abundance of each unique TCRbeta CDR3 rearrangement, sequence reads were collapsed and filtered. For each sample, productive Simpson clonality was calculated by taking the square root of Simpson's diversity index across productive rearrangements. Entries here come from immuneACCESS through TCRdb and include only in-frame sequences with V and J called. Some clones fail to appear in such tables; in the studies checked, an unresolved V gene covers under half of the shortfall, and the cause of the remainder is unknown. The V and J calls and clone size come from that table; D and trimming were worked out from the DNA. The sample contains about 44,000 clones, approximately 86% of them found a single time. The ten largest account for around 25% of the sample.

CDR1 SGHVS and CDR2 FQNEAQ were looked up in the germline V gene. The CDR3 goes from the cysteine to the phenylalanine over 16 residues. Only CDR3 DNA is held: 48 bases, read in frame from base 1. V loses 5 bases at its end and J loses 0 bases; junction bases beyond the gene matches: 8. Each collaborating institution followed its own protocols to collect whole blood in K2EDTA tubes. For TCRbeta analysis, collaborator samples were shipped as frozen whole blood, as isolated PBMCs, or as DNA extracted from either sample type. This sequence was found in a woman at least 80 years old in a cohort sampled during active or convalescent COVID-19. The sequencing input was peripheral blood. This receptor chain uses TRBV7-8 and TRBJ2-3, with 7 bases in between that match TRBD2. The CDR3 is CASSMRLAVSTDTQYF. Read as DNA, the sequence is TGTGCCAGCAGCATGAGACTAGCAGTCAGCACAGATACGCAGTATTTT.